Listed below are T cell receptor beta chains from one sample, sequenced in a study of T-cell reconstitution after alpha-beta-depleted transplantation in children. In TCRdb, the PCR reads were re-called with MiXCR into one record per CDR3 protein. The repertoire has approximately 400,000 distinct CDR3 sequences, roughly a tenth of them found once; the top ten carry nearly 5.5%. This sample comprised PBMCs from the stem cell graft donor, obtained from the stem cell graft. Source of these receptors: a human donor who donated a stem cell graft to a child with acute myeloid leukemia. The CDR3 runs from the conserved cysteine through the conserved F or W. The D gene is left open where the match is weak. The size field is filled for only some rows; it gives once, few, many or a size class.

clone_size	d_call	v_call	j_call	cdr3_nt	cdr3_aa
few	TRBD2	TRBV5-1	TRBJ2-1	TGCGCCAGCAGCCAAGGGCTGACTAGCGGGGGAGTCAATGAGCAGTTCTTC	CASSQGLTSGGVNEQFF
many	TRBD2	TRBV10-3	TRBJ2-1	TGTGCCATCAGTGAGTCGGCTAGCGGGAGGGCCGACAATGAGCAGTTCTTC	CAISESASGRADNEQFF
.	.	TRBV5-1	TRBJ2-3	TGCGCCAGCAGCTTGGGCCATTCGGGCACAGATACGCAGTATTTT	CASSLGHSGTDTQYF
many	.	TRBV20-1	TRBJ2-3	TGCAGTGCTCCCCGAGGGGGCACAGATACGCAGTATTTT	CSAPRGGTDTQYF
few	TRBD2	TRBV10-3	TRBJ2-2	TGTGCCATTGGGAGCGGGAGCTGGGGCACCGGGGAGCTGTTTTTT	CAIGSGSWGTGELFF
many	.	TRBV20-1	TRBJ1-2	TGCAGTGCTAGCGACCTAAAAAACGGGGCAGGGGTAGGCTACACCTTC	CSASDLKNGAGVGYTF
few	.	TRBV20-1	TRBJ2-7	TGCGGAGGGACAGACTCCTACGAGCAGTACTTC	CGGTDSYEQYF
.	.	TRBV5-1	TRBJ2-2	TGCGCCAGCAGCTTGTATCCGGAACGGAACACCGGGGAGCTGTTTTTT	CASSLYPERNTGELFF
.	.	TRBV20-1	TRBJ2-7	TGCAGTGCTAGAGATTTCGACAGTACCTACGAGCAGTACTTC	CSARDFDSTYEQYF
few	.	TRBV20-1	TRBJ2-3	TGCAGTGCTAGAGACCGGAGACGCACAGATACGCAGTATTTT	CSARDRRRTDTQYF
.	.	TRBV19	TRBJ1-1	TGTGCCAGTAATACGGACAGCCGCTCTGAAGCTTTCTTT	CASNTDSRSEAFF
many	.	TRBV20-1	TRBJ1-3	TGCAGTGCTAGAAGGGTGGGCTCTGGAAACACCATATATTTT	CSARRVGSGNTIYF
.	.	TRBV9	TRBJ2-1	TGTGCCAGCAATGACGGGGTCTCCTACAATGAGCAGTTCTTC	CASNDGVSYNEQFF
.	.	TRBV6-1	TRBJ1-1	TGTGCCAGCCCAAACGTACAGGCTAGGACTGAAGCTTTCTTT	CASPNVQARTEAFF
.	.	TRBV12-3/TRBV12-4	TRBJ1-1	TGTGCCAGCACCCCCGGCGGGGGGTTTTACACTGAAGCTTTCTTT	CASTPGGGFYTEAFF
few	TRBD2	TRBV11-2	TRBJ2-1	TGTGCCAGCAGCGCCCTCACCCTCACTAGCGGTGGTGAGCAGTTCTTC	CASSALTLTSGGEQFF
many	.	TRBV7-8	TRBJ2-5	TGTGCCAGCAGCGTACAGGAAGCCCAAGAGACCCAGTACTTC	CASSVQEAQETQYF
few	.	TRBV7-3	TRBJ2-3	TGTGCCAGCGGTCGGGGAAGCACAGATACGCAGTATTTT	CASGRGSTDTQYF
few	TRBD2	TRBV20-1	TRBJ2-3	TGCAGTGCTAGGAAGCCTAGCGGGGGTCGAGATACGCAGTATTTT	CSARKPSGGRDTQYF
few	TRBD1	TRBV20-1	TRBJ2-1	TGCAGTGCTAGAGAGCCGACAGGGGGCTTGAATGAGCAGTTCTTC	CSAREPTGGLNEQFF
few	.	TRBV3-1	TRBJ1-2	TGTGCCAGCAGCCAAACCGACAGACGATTTGACTATGGCTACACCTTC	CASSQTDRRFDYGYTF
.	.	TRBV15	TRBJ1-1	TGTGCCACCAGCAGAGGACTGGGTGACACTGAAGCTTTCTTT	CATSRGLGDTEAFF
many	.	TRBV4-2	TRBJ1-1	TGTGCCAGCAGCCAAGAATTTGACAGCTCGCGAGCTTTCTTT	CASSQEFDSSRAFF
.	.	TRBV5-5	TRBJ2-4	TGTGCCAGCAGGTCGCCAGCCAAAAACATTCAGTACTTC	CASRSPAKNIQYF
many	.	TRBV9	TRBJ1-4	TGTGCCAGCAGCGTAGTTAGGCAGAATGAAAAACTGTTTTTT	CASSVVRQNEKLFF
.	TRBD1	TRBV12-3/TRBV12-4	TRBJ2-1	TGTGCCAGCACTTCCCAAGGGACAGGGAGGAACAATGAGCAGTTCTTC	CASTSQGTGRNNEQFF
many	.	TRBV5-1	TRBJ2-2	TGCGCCAGCAGCTTGTCGCAGGGTTTCGCCGGGGAGCTGTTTTTT	CASSLSQGFAGELFF
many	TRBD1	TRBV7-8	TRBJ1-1	TGTGCCAGCAGCCCATCGACAGGGCAGGTGACTGAAGCTTTCTTT	CASSPSTGQVTEAFF
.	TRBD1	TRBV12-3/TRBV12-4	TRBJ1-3	TGTGCCAGCATCGGACAGGGGGGAAACACCATATATTTT	CASIGQGGNTIYF
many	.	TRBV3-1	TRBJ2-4	TGTGCCAGCAGCCTACGACAAAGGGCTAACATTCAGTACTTC	CASSLRQRANIQYF
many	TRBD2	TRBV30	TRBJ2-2	TGTGCCTGGAGTCCACCCCCGGGTAGCGGGGAATACACCGGGGAGCTGTTTTTT	CAWSPPPGSGEYTGELFF
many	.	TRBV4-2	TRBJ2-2	TGTGCCAGCAGCGACCCGCGGCGCGGAGCGAACACCGGGGAGCTGTTTTTT	CASSDPRRGANTGELFF
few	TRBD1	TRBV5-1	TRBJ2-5	TGCGCCAGTGGACAGGGGGCAGGGGAGACCCAGTACTTC	CASGQGAGETQYF
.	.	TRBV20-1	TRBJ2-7	TGCAGTGCTACCGGGACACAAACCTACGAGCAGTACTTC	CSATGTQTYEQYF
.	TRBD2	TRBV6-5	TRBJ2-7	TGTGCCAGCAGTTACCAGGTAGCGGGAGGCCACGAGCAGTACTTC	CASSYQVAGGHEQYF
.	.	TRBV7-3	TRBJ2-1	TGTGCCAGCAGCCCCACATCCGGGACTGGGCGGGATGAGCAGTTCTTC	CASSPTSGTGRDEQFF
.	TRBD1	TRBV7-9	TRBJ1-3	TGTGCCACGGCCGGACAGGCGTCGATCTCTGGAAACACCATATATTTT	CATAGQASISGNTIYF
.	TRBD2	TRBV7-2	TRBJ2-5	TGTGCCAGCAGGCGTAGCGGGAGCGAGACCCAGTACTTC	CASRRSGSETQYF
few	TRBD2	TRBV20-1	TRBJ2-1	TGCAGTGCTAGAGCATGGGTAGCGGGGGGGCTCTCCTACAATGAGCAGTTCTTC	CSARAWVAGGLSYNEQFF
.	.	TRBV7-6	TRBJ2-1	TGTGCCAGCAGCCCAAGGTGGGGGGGCACCTACAATGAGCAGTTCTTC	CASSPRWGGTYNEQFF
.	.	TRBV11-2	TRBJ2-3	TGTGCCAGCAGCTTAGAGCCACGGCCCGATACGCAGTATTTT	CASSLEPRPDTQYF
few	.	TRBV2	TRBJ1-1	TGTGCCAGCAGACTGCAGGGGTCTCTCGCTGAAGCTTTCTTT	CASRLQGSLAEAFF